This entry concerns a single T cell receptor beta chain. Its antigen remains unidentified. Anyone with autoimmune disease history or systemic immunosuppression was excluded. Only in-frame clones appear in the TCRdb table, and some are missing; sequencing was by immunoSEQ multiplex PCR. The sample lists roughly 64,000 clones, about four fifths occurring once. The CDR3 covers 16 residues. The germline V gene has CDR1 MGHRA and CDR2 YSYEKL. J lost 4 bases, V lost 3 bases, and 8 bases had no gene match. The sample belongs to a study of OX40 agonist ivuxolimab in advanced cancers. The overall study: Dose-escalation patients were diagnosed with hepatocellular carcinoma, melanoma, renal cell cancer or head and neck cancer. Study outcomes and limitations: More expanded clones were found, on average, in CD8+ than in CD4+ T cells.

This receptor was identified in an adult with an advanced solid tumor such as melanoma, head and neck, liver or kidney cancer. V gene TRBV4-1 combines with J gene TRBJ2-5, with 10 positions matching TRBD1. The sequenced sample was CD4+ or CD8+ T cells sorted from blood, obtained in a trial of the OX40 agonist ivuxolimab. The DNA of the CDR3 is TGCGCCAGCAGCCACCCCGACAGGGGGCGCGGAGAGACCCAGTACTTC. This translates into CASSHPDRGRGETQYF.